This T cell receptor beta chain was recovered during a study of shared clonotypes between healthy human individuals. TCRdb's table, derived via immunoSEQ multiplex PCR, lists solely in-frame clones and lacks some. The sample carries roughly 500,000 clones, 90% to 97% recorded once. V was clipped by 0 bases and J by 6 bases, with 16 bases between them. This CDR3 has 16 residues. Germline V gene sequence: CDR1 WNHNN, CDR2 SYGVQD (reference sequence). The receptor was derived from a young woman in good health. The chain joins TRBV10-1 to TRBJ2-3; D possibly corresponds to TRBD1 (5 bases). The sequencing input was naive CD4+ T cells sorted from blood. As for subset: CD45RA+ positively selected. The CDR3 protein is CASSESIGAVGDTQYF. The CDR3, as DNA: TGCGCCAGCAGTGAGTCTATAGGGGCCGTGGGGGATACGCAGTATTTT.